Listed below are T cell receptor beta chains from one sample, sequenced in a study of post-analysis software for immune sequencing data. TCRdb recomputed calls from the PCR reads with MiXCR, one row per CDR3 protein. The sample has some 690,000 distinct CDR3 sequences, 30% seen once. Sequencing used blood. These receptors came from a girl aged 5-17 years with multiple sclerosis. Each CDR3 is given with its conserved first and last residue. A D gene is named only where the DNA matches it firmly. The listing skips clone size in some rows; elsewhere it reads once, few, many or a size class.

clone_size j_call v_call d_call cdr3_nt cdr3_aa
many TRBJ2-7 TRBV27 - TGTGCCAGCAGGCTGGGGACTGGGAGCTACGAGCAGTACTTC CASRLGTGSYEQYF
- TRBJ2-7 TRBV10-3 TRBD1 TGTGCCATCACCGCCGGGACAGCTAGTTACGAGCAGTACTTC CAITAGTASYEQYF
few TRBJ2-1 TRBV20-1 - TGCAGTGGAATAGGTGCCTCCTACAATGAGCAGTTCTTC CSGIGASYNEQFF
few TRBJ2-5 TRBV3-1 - TGTGCCAGCAGCCAAGATTTCCGAACGGAGACCCAGTACTTC CASSQDFRTETQYF
few TRBJ2-7 TRBV28 TRBD1 TGTGCCAGCAGTCTGGACAGGGGCGCTTTTAGCGAGCAGTACTTC CASSLDRGAFSEQYF
- TRBJ2-1 TRBV7-9 - TGTGCCAGCAGCGCCTCAGGGACGGGCAATGAGCAGTTCTTC CASSASGTGNEQFF
many TRBJ2-1 TRBV29-1 TRBD1 TGCAGCGTTGATTCAGGAGGACAGGGACCTTACAATGAGCAGTTCTTC CSVDSGGQGPYNEQFF
few TRBJ2-1 TRBV5-8 - TGTGCCAGCAGCGCGATCGGGGCTTGGGAGCAGTTCTTC CASSAIGAWEQFF
- TRBJ1-4 TRBV6-1 TRBD1 TGTGCCAGCAGAACAGGGGTGGTCGGTGAAAAACTGTTTTTT CASRTGVVGEKLFF
many TRBJ2-3 TRBV28 TRBD2 TGTGCCAGCAGTTACCTAGGACTAGCGGGGGGCACCGCTGACACAGATACGCAGTATTTT CASSYLGLAGGTADTDTQYF
many TRBJ2-1 TRBV7-6 - TGTGCCAGCAGCTTCCCGGGCTTTAGCTCCTACAATGAGCAGTTCTTC CASSFPGFSSYNEQFF
- TRBJ2-3 TRBV20-1 - TGCAGTGCTAGTGCCGGGATGGCGGGCACAGATACGCAGTATTTT CSASAGMAGTDTQYF
- TRBJ1-4 TRBV15 TRBD1 TGTGCCACCAGCAGTTCCTGGACAGGCGGCCATGAAAAACTGTTTTTT CATSSSWTGGHEKLFF
- TRBJ2-1 TRBV5-1 TRBD2 TGCGCCAGCAGCAACGGACTAGCATACAATGAGCAGTTCTTC CASSNGLAYNEQFF
- TRBJ2-4 TRBV28 TRBD1 TGTGCCAGCAGTTCGGGACAGGGTGACATTCAGTACTTC CASSSGQGDIQYF
few TRBJ2-3 TRBV7-2 - TGTGCCAGCAGCTTATTCCTCCAAAGCACAGATACGCAGTATTTT CASSLFLQSTDTQYF
few TRBJ1-4 TRBV7-6 TRBD1 TGTGCCAGCAGCTTAGGAGCAGGGGGTGAACTGTTTTTT CASSLGAGGELFF
few TRBJ2-4 TRBV15 - TGTGCCACCAGCAGAGAGATCGGACCCTGGGGCATTCAGTACTTC CATSREIGPWGIQYF
- TRBJ1-2 TRBV5-5 - TGTGCCAGCAGTACTGGAGGCAGAGGCTATGGCTACACCTTC CASSTGGRGYGYTF
few TRBJ1-1 TRBV5-1 TRBD1 TGCGCCAGCAGCTATACAGGGGCAGGGATGAACACTGAAGCTTTCTTT CASSYTGAGMNTEAFF
- TRBJ2-2 TRBV6-2/TRBV6-3 - TGTGCCAGCAGCGTCGCAGGGGCGCGGACCGGGGAGCTGTTTTTT CASSVAGARTGELFF
once TRBJ2-1 TRBV7-2 - TGTGCCAGCAGCCGTCGGACCGGAGACAATGAGCAGTTCTTC CASSRRTGDNEQFF
- TRBJ2-7 TRBV3-1 - TGTGCCAGCAGCAAAAGCGACGCAGGGGAGAGAGCCTACGAGCAGTACTTC CASSKSDAGERAYEQYF
once TRBJ2-1 TRBV20-1 TRBD2 TGCAGTGCCCCCGGCCTAGCGGACGTGTACAGTGAGCAGTTCTTC CSAPGLADVYSEQFF
- TRBJ2-7 TRBV10-3 TRBD2 TGTGCCATCAGTGACCCGGGAGGGAGGGAACCCTACGAGCAGTACTTC CAISDPGGREPYEQYF
- TRBJ2-7 TRBV20-1 - TGCAGTGCTGACTACAATTCCTACGAGCAGTACTTC CSADYNSYEQYF
- TRBJ2-2 TRBV7-7 TRBD2 TGTGCTAGCAGCTTGTCTAGCGGGGTCACCGGGGAGCTGTTTTTT CASSLSSGVTGELFF
- TRBJ1-1 TRBV29-1 - TGCAGCGTTGAAGGGACACTGAACACTGAAGCTTTCTTT CSVEGTLNTEAFF
few TRBJ1-2 TRBV6-6 - TGTGCCAGCAGTTACTCCTCGTTACAGCCAAGAGGTGGCTACACCTTC CASSYSSLQPRGGYTF
- TRBJ2-5 TRBV12-3/TRBV12-4 - TGTGCCAGCAGTTTATTTGTTGGGGAGACCCAGTACTTC CASSLFVGETQYF
few TRBJ2-1 TRBV6-2/TRBV6-3 - TGTGCCAGCAGAGATTCGGTTGAGCAGTTCTTC CASRDSVEQFF
- TRBJ1-2 TRBV25-1 - TGTGCCAGCAGTCCCCCGGGACGGGACTATGGCTACACCTTC CASSPPGRDYGYTF
few TRBJ2-7 TRBV7-8 TRBD1 TGTGCCAGCAGCTTAGTTGGGACAGGGTTATCCTACGAGCAGTACTTC CASSLVGTGLSYEQYF
few TRBJ2-7 TRBV6-5 - TGTGCCAGCAGTCCCGATAGGTACAATGAGCAGTACTTC CASSPDRYNEQYF
few TRBJ2-3 TRBV7-7 - TGTGCTAGCAGCTTGGATATGTCAGAGACAGACCACACAGATACGCAGTATTTT CASSLDMSETDHTDTQYF
few TRBJ2-1 TRBV29-1 TRBD2 TGCAGCGCCGCTAGCGGGATACCACCCTACAATGAGCAGTTCTTC CSAASGIPPYNEQFF
- TRBJ2-5 TRBV29-1 TRBD1 TGCAGCGCCCGGACAGGGGACCCCAATGAGCAGTACTTC CSARTGDPNEQYF
- TRBJ1-1 TRBV24-1 - TGTGCTACCAGTCGGGATCTGAACACTGAAGCTTTCTTT CATSRDLNTEAFF
- TRBJ1-6 TRBV20-1 - TGCAGTGCTAGCGGGACCCCGGTTTCACCCCTCCACTTT CSASGTPVSPLHF
- TRBJ2-7 TRBV20-1 TRBD2 TGCAGTGCTAGAAAAGCTAGCGGGGGCACCTACGAGCAGTACTTC CSARKASGGTYEQYF
many TRBJ1-1 TRBV5-1 - TGTGCCAGCAGCCCAACAGGGTACACTGAAGCTTTCTTT CASSPTGYTEAFF
few TRBJ1-5 TRBV27 - TGTGCCAGCAGTCTCTCCAGGGGCAATCAGCCCCAGCATTTT CASSLSRGNQPQHF
- TRBJ2-2 TRBV28 TRBD1 TGTGCCAGCAGTTTCCGCAAAGGGGGCGTGAACACCGGGGAGCTGTTTTTT CASSFRKGGVNTGELFF
few TRBJ2-3 TRBV6-1 - TGTGCCAGCAGTGGGCTCCGGGGCACAGATACGCAGTATTTT CASSGLRGTDTQYF
- TRBJ2-3 TRBV20-1 TRBD2 TGCAGTGCTTCAACTAGCGGGACATCAGATACGCAGTATTTT CSASTSGTSDTQYF
few TRBJ2-3 TRBV15 - TGTGCCACCAGCAGAGATTCGATGTTTAGATCCCGCACAGATACGCAGTATTTT CATSRDSMFRSRTDTQYF
- TRBJ1-1 TRBV7-2 - TGTGCCAGCAGCCTAGGGGTGGCAGGGAACACTGAAGCTTTCTTT CASSLGVAGNTEAFF
few TRBJ2-1 TRBV20-1 TRBD2 TGCAGTGCTAACCCTAGCGGGAGGAGGGGAGAACAGTTCTTC CSANPSGRRGEQFF
many TRBJ2-3 TRBV28 - TGTGCCAGCTCTTCGCGGAGGGGATACGCAGATACGCAGTATTTT CASSSRRGYADTQYF
- TRBJ1-2 TRBV7-2 TRBD1 TGTGCCAGCAACTGGCTCAGGGGGCAGGGTGGCTACACCTTC CASNWLRGQGGYTF
- TRBJ2-3 TRBV5-1 TRBD2 TGCGCCGGCAGCTTAGAGTCCCGGGGACTAGCGGAAGTTCCAGATACGCAGTATTTT CAGSLESRGLAEVPDTQYF